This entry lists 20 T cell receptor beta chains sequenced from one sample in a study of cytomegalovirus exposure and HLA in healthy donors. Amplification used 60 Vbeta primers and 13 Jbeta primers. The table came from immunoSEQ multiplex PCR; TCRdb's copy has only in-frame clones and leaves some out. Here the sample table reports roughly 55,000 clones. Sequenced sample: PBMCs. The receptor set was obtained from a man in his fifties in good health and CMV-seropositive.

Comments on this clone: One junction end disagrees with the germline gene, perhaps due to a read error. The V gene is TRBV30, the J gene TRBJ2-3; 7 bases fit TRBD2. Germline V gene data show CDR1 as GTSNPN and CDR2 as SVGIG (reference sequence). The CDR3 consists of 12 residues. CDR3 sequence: CAWSVDRGVRHF. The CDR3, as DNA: TGTGCCTGGAGTGTAGATCGGGGGGTCAGGCATTTT.

The CDR3 spells CASTNPDRAGELFF. DNA of the CDR3: TGTGCCAGCACCAACCCAGACAGGGCCGGGGAGCTGTTTTTT. This chain links TRBV28 with TRBJ2-2, with TRBD1 identical over 7 bases. V lost 7 bases, J lost 6 bases, and 8 bases stayed unmatched. This CDR3 has 14 amino acids. Germline CDR1 reads MDHEN; CDR2 reads SYDVKM.

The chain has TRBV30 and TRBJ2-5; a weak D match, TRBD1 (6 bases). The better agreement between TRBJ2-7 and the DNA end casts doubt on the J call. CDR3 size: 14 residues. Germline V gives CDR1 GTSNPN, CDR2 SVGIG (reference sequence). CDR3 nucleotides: TGTGCCTGGAGTGGGCTTCACAGGGACTACGAGCAGTACTTC. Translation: CAWSGLHRDYEQYF.

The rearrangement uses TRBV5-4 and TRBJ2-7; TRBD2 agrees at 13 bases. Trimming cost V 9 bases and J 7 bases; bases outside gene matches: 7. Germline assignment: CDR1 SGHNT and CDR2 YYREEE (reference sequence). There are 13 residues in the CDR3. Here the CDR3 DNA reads TGTGCCATCCGACCGACTAGCGGGGGGGAGCAGTACTTC. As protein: CAIRPTSGGEQYF.

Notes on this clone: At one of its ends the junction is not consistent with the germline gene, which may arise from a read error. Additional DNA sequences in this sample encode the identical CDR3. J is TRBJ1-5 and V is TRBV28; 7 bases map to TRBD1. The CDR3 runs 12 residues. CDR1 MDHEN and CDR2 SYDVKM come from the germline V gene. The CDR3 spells CASSLRGTGMNF. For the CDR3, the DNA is TGTGCCAGCAGTCTCAGGGGGACTGGCATGAATTTT. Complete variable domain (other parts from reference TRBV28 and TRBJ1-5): DVKVTQSSRYLVKRTGEKVFLECVQDMDHENMFWYRQDPGLGLRLIYFSYDVKMKEKGDIPEGYSVSREKKERFSLILESASTNQTSMYLCASSLRGTGMNFGDGTRLSIL.

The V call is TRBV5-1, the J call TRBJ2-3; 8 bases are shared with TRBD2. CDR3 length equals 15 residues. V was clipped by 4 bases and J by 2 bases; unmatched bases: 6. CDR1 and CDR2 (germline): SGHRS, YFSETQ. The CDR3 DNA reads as TGCGCCAGCAGCGAGAGCGGGAGAACCACAGATACGCAGTATTTT. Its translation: CASSESGRTTDTQYF.

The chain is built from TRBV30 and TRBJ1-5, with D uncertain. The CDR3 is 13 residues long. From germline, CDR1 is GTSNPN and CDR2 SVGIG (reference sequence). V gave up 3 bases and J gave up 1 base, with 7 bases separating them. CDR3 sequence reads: CAWRGGSNQPQHF. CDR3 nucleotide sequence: TGTGCCTGGAGGGGAGGGAGCAATCAGCCCCAGCATTTT. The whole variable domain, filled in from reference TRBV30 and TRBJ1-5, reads SQTIHQWPATLVQPVGSPLSLECTVEGTSNPNLYWYRQAAGRGLQLLFYSVGIGQISSEVPQNLSASRPQDRQFILSSKKLLLSDSGFYLCAWRGGSNQPQHFGDGTRLSIL.

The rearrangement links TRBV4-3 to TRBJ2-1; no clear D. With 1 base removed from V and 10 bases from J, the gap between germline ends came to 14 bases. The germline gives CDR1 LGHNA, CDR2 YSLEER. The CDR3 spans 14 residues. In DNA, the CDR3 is TGCGCCAGCAGCCAAGGGCGGAGTAATGCCGAGCAGTTCTTC. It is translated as CASSQGRSNAEQFF.

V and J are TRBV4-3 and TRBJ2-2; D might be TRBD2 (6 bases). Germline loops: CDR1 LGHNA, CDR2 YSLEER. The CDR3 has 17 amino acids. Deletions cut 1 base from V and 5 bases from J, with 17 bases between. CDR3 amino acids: CASSQGQRARGTGELFF. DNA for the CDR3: TGCGCCAGCAGCCAAGGGCAGCGGGCGCGAGGAACCGGGGAGCTGTTTTTT.

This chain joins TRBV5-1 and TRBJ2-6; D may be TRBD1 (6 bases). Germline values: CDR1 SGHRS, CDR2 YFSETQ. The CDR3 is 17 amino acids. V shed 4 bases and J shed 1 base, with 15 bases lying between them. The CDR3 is CASSAAPQGSGANVLTF. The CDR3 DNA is TGCGCCAGCAGCGCGGCGCCACAGGGATCTGGGGCCAACGTCCTGACTTTC.

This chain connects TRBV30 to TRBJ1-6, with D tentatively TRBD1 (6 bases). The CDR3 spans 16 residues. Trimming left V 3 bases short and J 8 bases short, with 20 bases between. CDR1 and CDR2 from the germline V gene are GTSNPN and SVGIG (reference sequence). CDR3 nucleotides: TGTGCCTGGAGGTTGGACAGCTGGGTGGCCCATTCACCCCTCCACTTT. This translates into CAWRLDSWVAHSPLHF. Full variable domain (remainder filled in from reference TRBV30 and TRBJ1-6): SQTIHQWPATLVQPVGSPLSLECTVEGTSNPNLYWYRQAAGRGLQLLFYSVGIGQISSEVPQNLSASRPQDRQFILSSKKLLLSDSGFYLCAWRLDSWVAHSPLHFGNGTRLTVT.

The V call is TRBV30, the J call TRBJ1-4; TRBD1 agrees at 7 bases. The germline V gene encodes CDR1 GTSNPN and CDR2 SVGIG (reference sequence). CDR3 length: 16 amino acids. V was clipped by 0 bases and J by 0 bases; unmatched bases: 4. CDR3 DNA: TGTGCCTGGAGTGTAAAGGGGGCCACAACTAATGAAAAACTGTTTTTT. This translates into CAWSVKGATTNEKLFF. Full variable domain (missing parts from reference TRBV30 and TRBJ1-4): SQTIHQWPATLVQPVGSPLSLECTVEGTSNPNLYWYRQAAGRGLQLLFYSVGIGQISSEVPQNLSASRPQDRQFILSSKKLLLSDSGFYLCAWSVKGATTNEKLFFGSGTQLSVL.

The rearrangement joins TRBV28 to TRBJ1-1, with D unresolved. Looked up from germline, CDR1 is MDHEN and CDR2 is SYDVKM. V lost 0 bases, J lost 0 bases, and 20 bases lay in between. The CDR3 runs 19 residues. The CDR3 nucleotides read TGTGCCAGCAGTTTATGGACCACCCCCTTACAGATAATGAACACTGAAGCTTTCTTT. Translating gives CASSLWTTPLQIMNTEAFF.

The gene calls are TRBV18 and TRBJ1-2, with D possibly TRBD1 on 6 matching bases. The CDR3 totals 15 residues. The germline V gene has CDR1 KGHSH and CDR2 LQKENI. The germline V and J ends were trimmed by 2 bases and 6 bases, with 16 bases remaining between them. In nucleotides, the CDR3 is TGTGCCAGCTCACCAATCGGTACAGGGATGGATGGCTACACCTTC. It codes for CASSPIGTGMDGYTF.

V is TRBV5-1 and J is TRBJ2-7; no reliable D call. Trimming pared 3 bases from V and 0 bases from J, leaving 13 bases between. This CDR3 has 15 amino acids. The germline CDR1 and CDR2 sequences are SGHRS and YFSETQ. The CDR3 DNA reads TGCGCCAGCAGCTCGGGTTATAGGAGCTCCTACGAGCAGTACTTC. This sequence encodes CASSSGYRSSYEQYF.

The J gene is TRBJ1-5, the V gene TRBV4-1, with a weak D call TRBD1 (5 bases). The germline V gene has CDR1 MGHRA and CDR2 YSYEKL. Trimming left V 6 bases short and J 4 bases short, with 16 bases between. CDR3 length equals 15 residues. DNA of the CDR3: TGCGCCAGCAGTCAACGGGACTGGGGTAATCAGCCCCAGCATTTT. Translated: CASSQRDWGNQPQHF.

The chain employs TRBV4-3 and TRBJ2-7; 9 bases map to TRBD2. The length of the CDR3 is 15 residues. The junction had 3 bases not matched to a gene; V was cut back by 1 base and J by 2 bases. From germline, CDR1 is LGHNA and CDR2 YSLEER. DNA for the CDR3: TGCGCCAGCAGCCAAGCGGCTAGCGGGACCTACGAGCAGTACTTC. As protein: CASSQAASGTYEQYF.

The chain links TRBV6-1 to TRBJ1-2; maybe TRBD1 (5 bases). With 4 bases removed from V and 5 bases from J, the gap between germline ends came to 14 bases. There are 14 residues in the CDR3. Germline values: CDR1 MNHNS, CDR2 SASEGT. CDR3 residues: CASSGGTATYGYTF. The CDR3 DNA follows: TGTGCCAGCAGTGGGGGGACTGCCACATATGGCTACACCTTC.

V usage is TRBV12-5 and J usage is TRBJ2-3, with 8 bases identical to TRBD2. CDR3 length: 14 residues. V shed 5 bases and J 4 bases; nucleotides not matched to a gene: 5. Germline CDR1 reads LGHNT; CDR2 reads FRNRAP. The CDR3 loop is CASGRGLGADTQYF. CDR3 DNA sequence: TGTGCTAGTGGTCGGGGACTAGGGGCAGATACGCAGTATTTT.

CDR3 bases: TGTGCCAGCAGCTCGCCGAGGGGAACAGGGGAGAGGTATGGCTACACCTTC. Its protein product is CASSSPRGTGERYGYTF. The rearrangement uses TRBV7-2 and TRBJ1-2; TRBD1 aligns across 7 bases. Trimming removed 4 bases from V and 5 bases from J; junction bases left unmatched: 16. CDR3 length equals 17 residues. Germline V gene data show CDR1 as SGHTA and CDR2 as FQGNSA.